The 8 T cell receptor beta chains below all came from one sample that was sequenced in a study of blood T cells in healthy people across ages. Through a sample-barcoded 5' primer and a J-beta primer mix, a second PCR was run for 7 to 11 cycles. TCRdb reprocessed the 5' RACE reads with MiXCR, giving one entry per CDR3 protein. This sample yields roughly 800,000 distinct CDR3 sequences, of which roughly 64% are seen a single time; around 22% belongs to the top ten. Input material: blood. All receptors derive from a young man in good health.

J is TRBJ1-4 and V is TRBV7-2, with D uncertain. Trimming cost V 2 bases and J 8 bases, with 12 bases left between them. Germline CDR1 SGHTA, CDR2 FQGNSA. The CDR3 loop spans 14 amino acids. This chain's CDR3 is CASSLTYSAEKLFF. In DNA form, the CDR3 reads TGTGCCAGCAGCTTAACGTACTCGGCCGAAAAACTGTTTTTT.

V and J are TRBV4-2 and TRBJ1-2; D not certain. CDR3 length: 15 residues. V was trimmed by 4 bases and J by 2 bases, leaving 14 bases between them. The germline gives CDR1 LGHNA, CDR2 YNFKEQ. DNA for the CDR3: TGTGCCAGCAGCCTGGGTGGAGGAGACAACTATGGCTACACCTTC. Protein: CASSLGGGDNYGYTF.

This chain uses TRBV6-1 with TRBJ2-1, with a weak D call TRBD1 (6 bases). The CDR3 spans 13 residues. V was shortened by 10 bases and J by 10 bases, with 20 bases between the two germline ends. CDR1 and CDR2 from the germline V gene are MNHNS and SASEGT. CDR3 DNA sequence: TGTGCCACCCTCCGGGACACCTCCTACGAGCAGTTCTTC. This sequence encodes CATLRDTSYEQFF.

The rearrangement uses TRBV7-2 and TRBJ1-1; no clear D. V was shortened by 3 bases and J by 5 bases, with 10 bases between the two germline ends. Germline-derived CDR1 and CDR2 are SGHTA and FQGNSA. The CDR3 extends over 13 amino acids. This CDR3 is CASSLRMFTEAFF. For the CDR3, the DNA is TGTGCCAGCAGCTTGCGCATGTTTACTGAAGCTTTCTTT.

The gene calls are TRBV3-1 and TRBJ2-1; 12 nucleotides match TRBD2. V lost 4 bases, J lost 10 bases, and 8 bases stayed unmatched. Germline lookup yields CDR1 LGHDT and CDR2 YNNKEL (reference sequence). The CDR3 contains 15 residues. The CDR3 protein is CASSPTLAGGREQFF. CDR3 coding DNA: TGTGCCAGCAGCCCGACCCTAGCGGGAGGGAGGGAGCAGTTCTTC.

This rearrangement joins TRBV5-1 to TRBJ2-2, with a possible D match to TRBD1 (6 bases). Trimming took off 7 bases at V and 7 bases at J, with 23 bases between the two ends. The CDR3 runs 16 residues. Germline CDR1 is SGHRS and CDR2 is YFSETQ. For the CDR3, the DNA is TGCGCCAGCCGCTCAAATCCTCAGGGGTTCGGCGGGGAGCTGTTTTTT. Translation gives CASRSNPQGFGGELFF.

The chain employs TRBV2 and TRBJ2-1, with D unclear. Trimming removed 4 bases from V and 5 bases from J, with 9 bases in between. CDR1 is SNHLY and CDR2 is FYNNEI in the germline V gene. The CDR3 is 13 residues long. The CDR3 nucleotides are TGTGCCAGCAGTGGCAGGCTGAACAATGAGCAGTTCTTC. Amino acid sequence: CASSGRLNNEQFF.

This chain joins TRBV5-1 and TRBJ1-6, with 7 bases that match TRBD1. The CDR3 length is 15 residues. V was clipped by 3 bases and J by 6 bases; unmatched bases: 6. Germline lookup yields CDR1 SGHRS and CDR2 YFSETQ. The CDR3 spells CASSWTGGFNSPLHF. In DNA form, the CDR3 reads TGCGCCAGCAGCTGGACAGGTGGATTTAATTCACCCCTCCACTTT.